Below are 17 T cell receptor beta chains sequenced from a single sample in a study of T-cell memory formation after mild COVID-19. TCRdb recomputed calls from the 5' RACE reads with MiXCR, one row per CDR3 protein. Of more than 250,000 distinct CDR3 sequences listed, more than 15% are singletons. Sequencing was performed on PBMCs or a T cell subset sorted from them (not recorded which). The source is a man younger than 35 who had mild COVID-19 (a few samples of this study predate the infection). Cell type and time point are not known.

The chain uses TRBV29-1 and TRBJ2-2; a weak D match, TRBD2 (6 bases). Germline V gives CDR1 SQVTM, CDR2 ANQGSEA. Trimming removed 0 bases at V and 6 bases at J, with 17 bases between. The CDR3 covers 16 residues. The CDR3, as DNA: TGCAGCGTTGAAGATGGAGGGGTCAGCGCGTCCGGGGAGCTGTTTTTT. The encoded protein is CSVEDGGVSASGELFF.

This rearrangement joins TRBV7-2 to TRBJ2-1; 8 bases are shared with TRBD1. After removal of 7 bases from V and 6 bases from J, the junction contained 8 bases not matched to a gene. The germline gives CDR1 SGHTA, CDR2 FQGNSA. CDR3 length: 14 residues. CDR3 in amino acids: CASKPGTGANEQFF. The DNA of the CDR3 is TGTGCCAGCAAACCCGGGACAGGAGCCAATGAGCAGTTCTTC.

This clonotype was seen only a few times. J is TRBJ2-4 and V is TRBV18; 9 nucleotides agree with TRBD2. V dropped 1 base and J dropped 2; count of bases not matched to a gene: 3. Germline V gene sequence: CDR1 KGHSH, CDR2 LQKENI. The CDR3 runs to 16 residues. CDR3 residues: CASSPRLAGPKNIQYF. The CDR3, as DNA: TGTGCCAGCTCACCACGGCTAGCGGGGCCCAAAAACATTCAGTACTTC.

The CDR3 DNA is TGTGCCAGCAGCTTAGCGAGGCCAGGCTACACCTTC. As protein: CASSLARPGYTF. The chain links TRBV7-2 to TRBJ1-2; D not resolved. CDR1 and CDR2 from the germline V gene are SGHTA and FQGNSA. The CDR3 is 12 amino acids. Trimming pared 0 bases from V and 8 bases from J, leaving 7 bases between.

This sequence joins TRBV20-1 and TRBJ2-5; 7 nucleotides align to TRBD2. CDR1 DFQATT and CDR2 SNEGSKA come from the germline V gene (reference sequence). There are 14 residues in the CDR3. Trimming cost V 7 bases and J 2 bases; bases outside gene matches: 10. The CDR3 DNA reads as TGCAGTGTCCCCAACTGGGGGGGACAAGAGACCCAGTACTTC. Residues: CSVPNWGGQETQYF.

This clonotype was counted only a few times. The genes are TRBV6-2 or TRBV6-3 and TRBJ2-4; no definite D call. V was trimmed by 2 bases and J by 0 bases, leaving 14 bases between them. The CDR3 consists of 17 residues. Germline V gives CDR1 MNHEY, CDR2 SVGEGT. The CDR3 sequence: CASSYRVEGVAKNIQYF. The CDR3 bases are TGTGCCAGCAGTTACAGAGTGGAAGGTGTAGCCAAAAACATTCAGTACTTC.

This clonotype was seen a handful of times. The J gene is TRBJ2-1, the V gene TRBV24-1; 7 bases line up with TRBD2. Germline values: CDR1 KGHDR, CDR2 SFDVKD. V was pared by 7 bases and J by 8 bases, with 13 bases of the junction left unmatched. This CDR3 spans 15 amino acids. The CDR3 region is CATSEGLPAPYEQFF. The CDR3 nucleotides are TGTGCCACCAGCGAGGGACTACCTGCCCCCTATGAGCAGTTCTTC.

The chain carries TRBV20-1 and TRBJ2-5, with TRBD2 matching over 8 bases. With V trimmed by 0 bases and J by 7 bases, 4 bases remained unmatched. CDR1 is DFQATT, CDR2 SNEGSKA, per germline (reference sequence). The CDR3 has 13 amino acids. The CDR3 region is CSARDQGLGTQYF. In nucleotides, the CDR3 is TGCAGTGCTAGAGATCAGGGACTAGGGACCCAGTACTTC.

V gene TRBV3-1 combines with J gene TRBJ1-5, with unresolved D. The length of the CDR3 is 16 residues. V lost 2 bases to trimming and J lost 8 bases, with 19 bases between them. Per germline, CDR1 LGHDT and CDR2 YNNKEL (reference sequence). The CDR3 coding sequence is TGTGCCAGCAGCCAATCGCTTTCCCGGGGTTTAGAGCCCCAGCATTTT. It is translated as CASSQSLSRGLEPQHF.

This clonotype came up a few times. The chain joins TRBV5-1 to TRBJ1-2, with 11 bases that match TRBD1. The junction had 5 bases not matched to a gene; V was cut back by 4 bases and J by 3 bases. From germline, CDR1 is SGHRS and CDR2 YFSETQ. The CDR3 length is 15 residues. Written as DNA, the CDR3 is TGCGCCAGCAGCGACAGGACAGGGGGCGACTATGGCTACACCTTC. This codes for CASSDRTGGDYGYTF.

This chain uses TRBV3-1 with TRBJ2-3, with unresolved D. Germline CDR1 reads LGHDT; CDR2 reads YNNKEL (reference sequence). This CDR3 has 16 residues. Deletions cut 1 base from V and 2 bases from J, with 13 bases between. The CDR3 DNA reads TGTGCCAGCAGCCAAGTTTTCGGAGCCCCCACAGATACGCAGTATTTT. Its translation: CASSQVFGAPTDTQYF.

This clonotype occurred a few times. CDR3 nucleotides: TGTGCCAGCAGCTCTAGCGGGGAGGAAGATACGCAGTATTTT. Protein sequence: CASSSSGEEDTQYF. The rearrangement joins TRBV12-3 or TRBV12-4 to TRBJ2-3, with 9 nucleotides matching TRBD2. V gave up 6 bases and J gave up 5 bases; unmatched junction bases: 6. This CDR3 has 14 amino acids.

This clonotype was seen only a few times. One end of the junction does not line up with germline, which may come from a read error. The rearrangement joins TRBV2 to TRBJ2-3; D is unclear. CDR3 length: 13 residues. CDR1 and CDR2 (germline): SNHLY, FYNNEI. CDR3 region: CASTEGHTDTQYF. Written as DNA, the CDR3 is TGTGCCAGCACTGAAGGGCACACAGATACGCAGTATTTT.

The chain couples TRBV7-2 to TRBJ2-2; D is undetermined. V gave up 5 bases and J gave up 3 bases, with 4 bases separating them. The length of the CDR3 is 12 residues. CDR1 and CDR2 (germline): SGHTA, FQGNSA. CDR3 nucleotide sequence: TGTGCCAGCAGCGGGGACACCGGGGAGCTGTTTTTT. This encodes CASSGDTGELFF.

The rearrangement uses TRBV4-1 and TRBJ1-5, with D unresolved. V gave up 6 bases and J gave up 2 bases, with 17 bases separating them. Germline V gives CDR1 MGHRA, CDR2 YSYEKL. This CDR3 contains 16 residues. The CDR3 nucleotides are TGCGCCAGCAGTTTGCGCTCCAAGTCGGGCAATCAGCCCCAGCATTTT. This codes for CASSLRSKSGNQPQHF.

This clonotype has just a few counts. This chain joins TRBV5-1 and TRBJ2-2; weak D call: TRBD1 (6 bases). V dropped 7 bases and J dropped 6 bases, with 16 bases sitting between them. CDR1 and CDR2 (germline): SGHRS, YFSETQ. The CDR3 is made up of 14 amino acids. CDR3 DNA sequence: TGCGCCAGCCGATCCGGGACAATTGCCGGGGAGCTGTTTTTT. As protein: CASRSGTIAGELFF.

This clonotype was counted at least ten times. The CDR3 nucleotides read TGTGCCAGCAGCATCGACAGGTATGGGGAGCAGTACGTC. Its protein product is CASSIDRYGEQYV. V gene TRBV5-6 combines with J gene TRBJ2-7, with D possibly TRBD1 on 6 matching bases. This CDR3 has 13 amino acids. The germline gives CDR1 SGHDT, CDR2 YYEEEE. V was shortened by 4 bases and J by 7 bases, with 15 bases between the two germline ends.